The rows below give T cell receptor beta chains drawn from one sample of a study of T cell changes during pregnancy in multiple sclerosis. TCRdb's copy holds only in-frame clones and misses some; the assay was immunoSEQ multiplex PCR. This sample has tens of thousands of clones; more than 90% occur once, and the top ten carry approximately 2.1%. The material was peripheral blood, obtained in the second trimester of pregnancy. Receptors originate from a female donor in good health, enrolled as a control in a pregnancy study. Each CDR3 is given with its conserved first and last residue. The D gene is left open where the match is weak. Clone size, where shown, is once, few, many, or a class for clones that have expanded.

cdr3_nt cdr3_aa j_call v_call d_call clone_size
TGTGCCAGCAGCTTCCTCGGGACTAGCCCCAATGAGCAGTTCTTC CASSFLGTSPNEQFF TRBJ2-1 TRBV9 TRBD2 .
TGTGCCAGCAGCCCCGGACTAGCTTACGAGCAGTACTTC CASSPGLAYEQYF TRBJ2-7 TRBV5-4 TRBD2 .
TGTGCCAGCAGCCCGATGAGCGGTCATGAGCAGTTCTTC CASSPMSGHEQFF TRBJ2-1 TRBV7-3 . .
TGTGCCAGCAGTGCGACTATGAACACTGAAGCTTTCTTT CASSATMNTEAFF TRBJ1-1 TRBV2 . .
TGTGCCAGCAGTTATGACAGGGGTTTGGGCTACGAGCAGTACTTC CASSYDRGLGYEQYF TRBJ2-7 TRBV6-5 TRBD1 once
TGTGCCAGCAGCGTAGGCCAGGGCCACACAGATACGCAGTATTTT CASSVGQGHTDTQYF TRBJ2-3 TRBV9 . once
TGTGCCAGCAGCTTGTATGCCGACAGGGCCTACGAGCAGTACTTC CASSLYADRAYEQYF TRBJ2-7 TRBV7-6 TRBD1 .
TGTGCCAGCAGCTTAGGACTAGCAGGCCAAGATACGCAGTATTTT CASSLGLAGQDTQYF TRBJ2-3 TRBV7-2 TRBD2 .
TGTGCCAGCAGCCCACACTCCGGGACAGGGTCACGGGATGGCTACACCTTC CASSPHSGTGSRDGYTF TRBJ1-2 TRBV7-2 TRBD1 .
TGTGCCAGCAGCGTTCCGGGAGGAGGACTGTTTTTT CASSVPGGGLFF TRBJ1-4 TRBV28 . .
TGTGCCAGCAAAACAGGGACACATCAGCCCCAGCATTTT CASKTGTHQPQHF TRBJ1-5 TRBV27 . .
TGTGCCAGCAGCGCCGCGGGGGGCACAGATACGCAGTATTTT CASSAAGGTDTQYF TRBJ2-3 TRBV9 TRBD2 .
TGTGCCAGCAGCTTATACTACAGGGGGACCTACGAGCAGTACTTC CASSLYYRGTYEQYF TRBJ2-7 TRBV11-2 TRBD1 .
TGTGCCAGCAGCTCTATCGACAGGGACGAAGCTTTCTTT CASSSIDRDEAFF TRBJ1-1 TRBV27 TRBD1 .
TGTGCCAGCAGCTTAGGAGGGGACAGGCGTGAGGCGGCTTTCTTT CASSLGGDRREAAFF TRBJ1-1 TRBV11-3 TRBD1 .
TGTGCCAGCAGCCGAGCTGACTATGGCTACACCTTC CASSRADYGYTF TRBJ1-2 TRBV7-9 . .
TGTGCCAGCAGCTTAGTGAGTACGAACACCGGGGAGCTGTTTTTT CASSLVSTNTGELFF TRBJ2-2 TRBV7-2 . once
TGTGCCAGCAGTGAAGGACAGGGGGGCTCCTACGAGCAGTACTTC CASSEGQGGSYEQYF TRBJ2-7 TRBV6-1 TRBD1 .
TGCGCCAGCAGCTTGGCTGGCTGGAGCGAAGCTTTCTTT CASSLAGWSEAFF TRBJ1-1 TRBV5-1 . .
TGTGCCAGCAGCTTGGACCCGGGACTACTCTACAATGAGCAGTTCTTC CASSLDPGLLYNEQFF TRBJ2-1 TRBV7-2 TRBD2 .
TGTGCCAGCAGCTTAGCGATGGACAGGGGGCGGATAGCTTTCTTT CASSLAMDRGRIAFF TRBJ1-1 TRBV7-9 TRBD1 .
TGTGCCAGCACTACACGAGGGGGCTATGGCTACACCTTC CASTTRGGYGYTF TRBJ1-2 TRBV13 . .
TGTGCCAGCAGCTTAGACAGGGATCACGCTTTCTTT CASSLDRDHAFF TRBJ1-1 TRBV11-2 . .
TGTGCCAGCAGCTTTGAGGGACTCACTGAAGCTTTCTTT CASSFEGLTEAFF TRBJ1-1 TRBV11-2 . .
TGTGCCAGCAGCTACCGGGACAGGGGGCTGAACACTGAAGCTTTCTTT CASSYRDRGLNTEAFF TRBJ1-1 TRBV9 TRBD1 .
TGCGCCAGCAGCCCCGGGTCAGTCACCGGGGAGCTGTTTTTT CASSPGSVTGELFF TRBJ2-2 TRBV5-1 . .
TGTGCCAGCAGCAGACACAGGGACATTCGGAATGAAAAACTGTTTTTT CASSRHRDIRNEKLFF TRBJ1-4 TRBV11-2 . .
TGTGCCAGCAGTTTAGAGAATAATGAAGCTTTCTTT CASSLENNEAFF TRBJ1-1 TRBV2 . few
TGTGCCAGCAGGGACACTCCCTCGGATGAGCAGTTCTTC CASRDTPSDEQFF TRBJ2-1 TRBV2 . .
TGCGCCAGCAGCCAAGACCCAGGAATGACAGGGGCTGGAAACACCATATATTTT CASSQDPGMTGAGNTIYF TRBJ1-3 TRBV4-3 TRBD1 .
TGTGCCAGCAGCCTGAGCGGGCAAGAGACCCAGTACTTC CASSLSGQETQYF TRBJ2-5 TRBV7-3 . .
TGTGCCAGCAGCCTGATTAGTCCCGATACGCAGTATTTT CASSLISPDTQYF TRBJ2-3 TRBV5-6 . .
TGTGCCAGCAGCTCCGACTTCCAAACCTACGAGCAGTACTTC CASSSDFQTYEQYF TRBJ2-7 TRBV7-9 . .
TGTGCCAGCAGGAGTTTAGGCACGGGATCAGCACCCCTCCACTTT CASRSLGTGSAPLHF TRBJ1-6 TRBV6-5 . .